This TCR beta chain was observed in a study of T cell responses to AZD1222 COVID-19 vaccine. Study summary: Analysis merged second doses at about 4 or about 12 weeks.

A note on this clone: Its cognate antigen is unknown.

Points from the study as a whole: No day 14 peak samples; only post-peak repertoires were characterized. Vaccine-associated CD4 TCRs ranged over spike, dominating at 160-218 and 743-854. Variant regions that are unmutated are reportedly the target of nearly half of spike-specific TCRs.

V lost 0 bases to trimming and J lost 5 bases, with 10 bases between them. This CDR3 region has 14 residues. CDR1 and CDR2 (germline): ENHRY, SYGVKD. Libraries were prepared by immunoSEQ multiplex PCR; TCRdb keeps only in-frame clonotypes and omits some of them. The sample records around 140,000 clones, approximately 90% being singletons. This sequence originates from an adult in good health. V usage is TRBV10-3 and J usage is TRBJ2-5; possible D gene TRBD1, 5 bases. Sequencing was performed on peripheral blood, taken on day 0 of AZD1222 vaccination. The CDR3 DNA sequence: TGTGCCATCAGTGAGTCCAGGGTAGGGGAGACCCAGTACTTC. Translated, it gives CAISESRVGETQYF.